This TCR beta chain was obtained from a study of OX40 agonist ivuxolimab in advanced cancers. Per germline, CDR1 MNHEY and CDR2 SMNVEV (reference sequence). This CDR3 has 15 residues. Trimming took 3 bases from V and 5 from J; bases not matched to a gene: 7. The method was immunoSEQ multiplex PCR; TCRdb's version includes in-frame clones alone and lacks a portion of them. Here the sample spans some 100,000 clones, 86% being singletons. Regarding the study as a whole: CD4+ T cells averaged fewer expanded clones than CD8+ T cells.

Remarks on this clone: Its antigen remains unidentified.

The sample here was CD4+ or CD8+ T cells sorted from blood, taken in a trial of the OX40 agonist ivuxolimab. This chain joins TRBV27 and TRBJ2-1, with 7 bases matching TRBD1. The receptor was derived from an adult with an advanced solid tumor such as melanoma, head and neck, liver or kidney cancer. The CDR3 bases are TGTGCCAGCAGTTTCCTGGACAGGCTAAACAATGAGCAGTTCTTC. Translation: CASSFLDRLNNEQFF.